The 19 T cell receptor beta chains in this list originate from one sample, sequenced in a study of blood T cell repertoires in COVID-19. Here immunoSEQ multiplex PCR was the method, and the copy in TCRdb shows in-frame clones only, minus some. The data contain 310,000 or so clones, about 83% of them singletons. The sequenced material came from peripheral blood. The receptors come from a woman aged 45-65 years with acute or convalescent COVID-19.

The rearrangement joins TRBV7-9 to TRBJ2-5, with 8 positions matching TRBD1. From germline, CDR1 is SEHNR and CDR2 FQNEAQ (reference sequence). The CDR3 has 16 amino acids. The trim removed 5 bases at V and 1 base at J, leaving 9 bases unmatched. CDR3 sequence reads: CASSRSGRGPQETQYF. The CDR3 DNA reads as TGTGCCAGCAGCCGATCCGGCAGGGGGCCCCAAGAGACCCAGTACTTC.

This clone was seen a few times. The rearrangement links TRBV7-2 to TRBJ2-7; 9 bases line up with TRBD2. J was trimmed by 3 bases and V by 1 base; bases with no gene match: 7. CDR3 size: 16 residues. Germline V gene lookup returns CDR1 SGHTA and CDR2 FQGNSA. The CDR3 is CASSLGVASGVYEQYF. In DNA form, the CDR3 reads TGTGCCAGCAGCTTAGGAGTGGCTAGCGGGGTCTACGAGCAGTACTTC. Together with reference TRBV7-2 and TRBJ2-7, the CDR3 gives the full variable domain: GAGVSQSPSNKVTEKGKDVELRCDPISGHTALYWYRQSLGQGLEFLIYFQGNSAPDKSGLPSDRFSAERTGGSVSTLTIQRTQQEDSAVYLCASSLGVASGVYEQYFGPGTRLTVT.

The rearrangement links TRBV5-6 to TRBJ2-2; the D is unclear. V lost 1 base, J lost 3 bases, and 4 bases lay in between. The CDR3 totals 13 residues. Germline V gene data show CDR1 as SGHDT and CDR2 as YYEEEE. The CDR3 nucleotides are TGTGCCAGCAGCTTGTTCTACACCGGGGAGCTGTTTTTT. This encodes CASSLFYTGELFF.

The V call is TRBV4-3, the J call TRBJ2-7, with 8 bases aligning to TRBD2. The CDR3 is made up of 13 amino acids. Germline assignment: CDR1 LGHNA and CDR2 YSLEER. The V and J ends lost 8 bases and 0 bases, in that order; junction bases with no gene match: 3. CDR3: CASSSGFSYEQYF. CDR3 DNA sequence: TGCGCCAGCTCTAGCGGGTTCTCCTACGAGCAGTACTTC.

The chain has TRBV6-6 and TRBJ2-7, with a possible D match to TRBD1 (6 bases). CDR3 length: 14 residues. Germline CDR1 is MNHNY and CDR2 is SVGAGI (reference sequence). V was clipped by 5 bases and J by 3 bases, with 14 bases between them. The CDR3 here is CASSPLQGLYEQYF. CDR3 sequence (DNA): TGTGCCAGCAGTCCACTACAGGGCCTCTACGAGCAGTACTTC.

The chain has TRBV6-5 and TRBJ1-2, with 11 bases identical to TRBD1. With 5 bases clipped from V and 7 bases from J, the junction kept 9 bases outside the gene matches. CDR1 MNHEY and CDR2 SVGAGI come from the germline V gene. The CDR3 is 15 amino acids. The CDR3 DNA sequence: TGTGCCAGCAGTCCACCCGGGACAGGGGGACTTGGCTACACCTTC. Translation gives CASSPPGTGGLGYTF.

The CDR3 loop reads CASRGEGPGAFF. The CDR3 bases are TGCGCCAGCAGGGGGGAGGGGCCCGGAGCTTTCTTT. The chain carries TRBV5-1 and TRBJ1-1, with D maybe TRBD1 (5 bases). The germline V gene has CDR1 SGHRS and CDR2 YFSETQ. This CDR3 spans 12 amino acids. V was pared by 5 bases and J by 10 bases, with 15 bases between.

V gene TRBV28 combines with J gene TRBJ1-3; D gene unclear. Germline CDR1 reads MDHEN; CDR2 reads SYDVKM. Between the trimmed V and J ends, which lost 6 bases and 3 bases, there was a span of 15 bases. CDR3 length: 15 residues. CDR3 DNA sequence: TGTGCCAGCAGGAGGGTGAGTCTTCTTGGAAACACCATATATTTT. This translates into CASRRVSLLGNTIYF. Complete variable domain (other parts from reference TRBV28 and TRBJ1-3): DVKVTQSSRYLVKRTGEKVFLECVQDMDHENMFWYRQDPGLGLRLIYFSYDVKMKEKGDIPEGYSVSREKKERFSLILESASTNQTSMYLCASRRVSLLGNTIYFGEGSWLTVV.

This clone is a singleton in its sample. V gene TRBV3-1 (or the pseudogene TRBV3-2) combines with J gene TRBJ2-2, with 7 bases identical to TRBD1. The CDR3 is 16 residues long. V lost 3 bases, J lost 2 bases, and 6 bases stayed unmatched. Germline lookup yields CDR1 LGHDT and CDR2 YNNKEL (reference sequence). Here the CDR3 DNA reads TGTGCCAGCAGCCATACAGGGGTGGGAAACACCGGGGAGCTGTTTTTT. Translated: CASSHTGVGNTGELFF.

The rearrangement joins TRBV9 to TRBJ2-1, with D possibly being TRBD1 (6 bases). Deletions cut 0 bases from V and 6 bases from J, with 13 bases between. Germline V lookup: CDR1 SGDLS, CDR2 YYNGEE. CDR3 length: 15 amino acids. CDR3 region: CASSVVGRGSNEQFF. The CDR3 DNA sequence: TGTGCCAGCAGCGTAGTAGGCAGGGGTAGCAATGAGCAGTTCTTC.

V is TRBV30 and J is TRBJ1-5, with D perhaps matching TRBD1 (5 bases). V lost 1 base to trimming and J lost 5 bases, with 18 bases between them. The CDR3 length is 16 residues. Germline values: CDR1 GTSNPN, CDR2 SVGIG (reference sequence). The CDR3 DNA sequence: TGTGCCTGGAGTGCAACTTTTCGGGGGACCGATCAGCCCCAGCATTTT. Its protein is CAWSATFRGTDQPQHF.

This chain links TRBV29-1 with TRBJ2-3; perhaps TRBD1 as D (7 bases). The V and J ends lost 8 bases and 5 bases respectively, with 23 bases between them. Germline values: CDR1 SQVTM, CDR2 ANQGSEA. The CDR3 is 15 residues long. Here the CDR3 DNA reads TGCAGCTCCTATCGGGGGACAGCTAGACGAGATACGCAGTATTTT. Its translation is CSSYRGTARRDTQYF.

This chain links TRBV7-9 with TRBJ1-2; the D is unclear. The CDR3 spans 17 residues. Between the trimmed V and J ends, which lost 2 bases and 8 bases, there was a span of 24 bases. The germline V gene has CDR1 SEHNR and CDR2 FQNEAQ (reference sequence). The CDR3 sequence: CASSLIGSPGETRGYTF. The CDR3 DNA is TGTGCCAGCAGCTTAATAGGGTCTCCGGGAGAAACTAGGGGCTACACCTTC. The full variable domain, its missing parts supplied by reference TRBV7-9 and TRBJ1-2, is DTGVSQNPRHKITKRGQNVTFRCDPISEHNRLYWYRQTLGQGPEFLTYFQNEAQLEKSRLLSDRFSAERPKGSFSTLEIQRTEQGDSAMYLCASSLIGSPGETRGYTFGSGTRLTVV.

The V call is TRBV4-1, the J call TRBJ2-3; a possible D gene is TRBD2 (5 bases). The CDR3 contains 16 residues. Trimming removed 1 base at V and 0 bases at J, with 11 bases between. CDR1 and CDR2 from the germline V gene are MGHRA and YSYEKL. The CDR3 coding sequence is TGCGCCAGCAGCCAAGGAGTAGCGCCTAGCACAGATACGCAGTATTTT. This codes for CASSQGVAPSTDTQYF.

The CDR3: CATTISGNTIYF. The CDR3 DNA sequence: TGTGCCACTACCATCTCTGGAAACACCATATATTTT. The chain is built from TRBV19 and TRBJ1-3; D remains ambiguous. Germline loops: CDR1 LNHDA, CDR2 SQIVND (reference sequence). The CDR3 consists of 12 residues. The V end lost 10 bases, the J end lost 0 bases, and 7 bases lay between the germline ends. The full variable domain, with the rest looked up from reference TRBV19 and TRBJ1-3, is DGGITQSPKYLFRKEGQNVTLSCEQNLNHDAMYWYRQDPGQGLRLIYYSQIVNDFQKGDIAEGYSVSREKKESFPLTVTSAQKNPTAFYLCATTISGNTIYFGEGSWLTVV.

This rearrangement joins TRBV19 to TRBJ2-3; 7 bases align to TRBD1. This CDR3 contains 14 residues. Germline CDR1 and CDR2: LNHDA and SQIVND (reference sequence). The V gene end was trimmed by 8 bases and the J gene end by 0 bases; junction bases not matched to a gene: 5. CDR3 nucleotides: TGTGCCAGTGCCGGGACAGCTAGCACAGATACGCAGTATTTT. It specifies CASAGTASTDTQYF.

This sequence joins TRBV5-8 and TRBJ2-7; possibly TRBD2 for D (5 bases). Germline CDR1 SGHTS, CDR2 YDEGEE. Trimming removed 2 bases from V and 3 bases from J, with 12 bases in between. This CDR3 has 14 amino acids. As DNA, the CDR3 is TGTGCCAGCAGCTTCCTAGCAGATCTCTACGAGCAGTACTTC. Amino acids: CASSFLADLYEQYF.

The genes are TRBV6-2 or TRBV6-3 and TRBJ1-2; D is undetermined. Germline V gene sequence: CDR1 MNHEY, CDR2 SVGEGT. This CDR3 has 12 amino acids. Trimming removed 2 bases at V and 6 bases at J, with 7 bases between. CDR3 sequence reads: CASSYGQHGYTF. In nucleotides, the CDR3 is TGTGCCAGCAGTTACGGGCAGCATGGCTACACCTTC.

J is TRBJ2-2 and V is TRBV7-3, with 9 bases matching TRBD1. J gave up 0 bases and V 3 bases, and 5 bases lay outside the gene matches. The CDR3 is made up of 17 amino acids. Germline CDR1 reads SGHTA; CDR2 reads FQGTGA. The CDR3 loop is CASSLTGGRSNTGELFF. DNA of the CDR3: TGTGCCAGCAGCTTGACAGGGGGGCGGTCGAACACCGGGGAGCTGTTTTTT.